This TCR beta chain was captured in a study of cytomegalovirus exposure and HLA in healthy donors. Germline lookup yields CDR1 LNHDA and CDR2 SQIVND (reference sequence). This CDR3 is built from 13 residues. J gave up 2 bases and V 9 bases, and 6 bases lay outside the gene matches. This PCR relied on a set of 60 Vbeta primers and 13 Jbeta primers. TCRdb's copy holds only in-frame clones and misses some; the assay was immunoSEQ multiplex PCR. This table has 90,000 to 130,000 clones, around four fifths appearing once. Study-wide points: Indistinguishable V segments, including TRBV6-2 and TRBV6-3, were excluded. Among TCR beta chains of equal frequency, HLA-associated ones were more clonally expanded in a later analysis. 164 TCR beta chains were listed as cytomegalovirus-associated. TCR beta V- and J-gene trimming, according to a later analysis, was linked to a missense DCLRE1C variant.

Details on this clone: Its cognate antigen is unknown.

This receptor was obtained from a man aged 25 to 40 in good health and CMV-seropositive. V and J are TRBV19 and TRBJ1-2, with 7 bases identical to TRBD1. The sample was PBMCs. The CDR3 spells CASRDSLNYGYTF. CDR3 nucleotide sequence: TGTGCCAGCCGGGACAGCTTAAACTATGGCTACACCTTC.